The next 7 T cell receptor beta chains were all read from a single sample in a study of cytomegalovirus exposure and HLA in healthy donors. In the PCR, 60 Vbeta and 13 Jbeta primers were used. The data were produced by immunoSEQ multiplex PCR, yet TCRdb's version contains in-frame clones alone and is incomplete. The sample shows over 200,000 clones, about 80% of them seen only once. Input material: PBMCs. These receptors originate from a woman between 40 and 55 years old in good health and CMV-seronegative.

There are a few counts of this clone. CDR3 residues: CASSHGGYNQPQHF. The CDR3 nucleotides are TGTGCCAGCAGCCACGGGGGTTACAATCAGCCCCAGCATTTT. The J gene is TRBJ1-5, the V gene TRBV6-5; the D gene is possibly TRBD1 (5 bases). The V end lost 6 bases, the J end lost 3 bases, and 12 bases lay between the germline ends. Germline V lookup: CDR1 MNHEY, CDR2 SVGAGI. The CDR3 is 14 amino acids.

The V gene is TRBV6-5, the J gene TRBJ1-5, with 7 bases matching TRBD1. The trim removed 10 bases at V and 7 bases at J, leaving 7 bases unmatched. The CDR3 is 12 residues long. CDR1 is MNHEY and CDR2 is SVGAGI in the germline V gene. Here the CDR3 reads CATHTGDQPQHF. The CDR3 coding sequence is TGTGCCACCCATACAGGGGACCAGCCCCAGCATTTT.

CDR3 loop: CASSPSYNEQFF. Written as DNA, the CDR3 is TGTGCCAGCAGTCCGTCCTACAATGAGCAGTTCTTC. The chain combines TRBV27 with TRBJ2-1; D gene ambiguous. This CDR3 contains 12 residues. CDR1 is MNHEY, CDR2 SMNVEV, per germline (reference sequence). V was pared by 5 bases and J by 1 base, with 3 bases between.

CDR3 residues: CASSKGGQGSHEQYF. CDR3 bases: TGTGCCAGTAGTAAAGGTGGACAGGGGAGCCACGAGCAGTACTTC. The chain combines TRBV19 with TRBJ2-7; TRBD1 matches at 9 bases. V lost 4 bases, J lost 5 bases, and 9 bases stayed unmatched. CDR3 size: 15 residues. Germline CDR1 and CDR2: LNHDA and SQIVND (reference sequence).

The J gene is TRBJ2-7, the V gene TRBV5-1, with a tentative D call TRBD2 (7 bases). Germline V gene sequence: CDR1 SGHRS, CDR2 YFSETQ. This CDR3 region has 15 residues. Trimming took off 4 bases at V and 4 bases at J, with 18 bases between the two ends. The CDR3 DNA follows: TGCGCCAGCAGCCCTTTGGGGGGGGGCCGTTACGAGCAGTACTTC. Amino acid sequence: CASSPLGGGRYEQYF.

This clone was recorded once. The chain joins TRBV6-6 to TRBJ2-1, with 9 bases identical to TRBD2. This CDR3 has 15 residues. Germline V gene sequence: CDR1 MNHNY, CDR2 SVGAGI (reference sequence). V dropped 5 bases and J dropped 7; count of bases not matched to a gene: 9. The CDR3 here is CASSPSGGIWNEQFF. CDR3 in DNA: TGTGCCAGCAGTCCCAGCGGGGGGATATGGAATGAGCAGTTCTTC.

V is TRBV5-1 and J is TRBJ2-4; possibly TRBD2 for D (6 bases). This CDR3 region has 19 residues. Germline assignment: CDR1 SGHRS and CDR2 YFSETQ. Between the trimmed V and J ends, which lost 2 bases and 0 bases, there was a span of 21 bases. This CDR3 reads CASSLPPGGEPLAKNIQYF. The CDR3, as DNA: TGCGCCAGCAGCTTACCGCCCGGGGGAGAACCACTAGCCAAAAACATTCAGTACTTC.